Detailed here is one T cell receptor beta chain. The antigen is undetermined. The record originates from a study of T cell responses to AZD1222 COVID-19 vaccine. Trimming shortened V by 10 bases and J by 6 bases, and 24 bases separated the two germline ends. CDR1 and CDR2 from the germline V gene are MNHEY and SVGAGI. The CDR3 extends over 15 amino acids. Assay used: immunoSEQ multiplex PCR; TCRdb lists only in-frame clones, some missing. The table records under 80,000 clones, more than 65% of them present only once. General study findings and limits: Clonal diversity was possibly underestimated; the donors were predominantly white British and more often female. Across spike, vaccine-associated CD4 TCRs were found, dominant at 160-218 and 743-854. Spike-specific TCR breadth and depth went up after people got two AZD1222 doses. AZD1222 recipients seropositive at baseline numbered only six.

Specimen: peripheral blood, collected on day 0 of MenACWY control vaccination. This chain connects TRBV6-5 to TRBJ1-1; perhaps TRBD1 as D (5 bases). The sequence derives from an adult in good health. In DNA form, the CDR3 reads TGTGCCACGACGAGGGGTCGGGTTATTTCGTCTGAAGCTTTCTTT. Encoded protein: CATTRGRVISSEAFF.